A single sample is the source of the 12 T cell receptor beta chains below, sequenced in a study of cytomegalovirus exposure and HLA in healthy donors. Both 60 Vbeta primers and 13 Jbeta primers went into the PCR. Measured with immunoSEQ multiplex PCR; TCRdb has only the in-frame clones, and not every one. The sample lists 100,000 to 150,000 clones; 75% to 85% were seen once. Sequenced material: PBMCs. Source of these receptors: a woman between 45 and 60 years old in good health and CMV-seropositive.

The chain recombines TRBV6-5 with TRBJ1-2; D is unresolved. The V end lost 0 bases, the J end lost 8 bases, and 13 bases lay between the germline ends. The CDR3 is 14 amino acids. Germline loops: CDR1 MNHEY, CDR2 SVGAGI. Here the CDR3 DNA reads TGTGCCAGCAGTTACTCGAGTCCCGACTGGGGCTACACCTTC. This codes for CASSYSSPDWGYTF.

The CDR3 DNA reads TGTGCCAGCAGCGTCGAACTAGCGGGGGGAAATGAGCAGTTCTTC. Translated, it gives CASSVELAGGNEQFF. The chain couples TRBV9 to TRBJ2-1; the match to TRBD2 covers 12 bases. CDR1 is SGDLS, CDR2 YYNGEE, per germline. V lost 2 bases to trimming and J lost 7 bases; unmatched junction nucleotides: 4. The length of the CDR3 is 15 residues.

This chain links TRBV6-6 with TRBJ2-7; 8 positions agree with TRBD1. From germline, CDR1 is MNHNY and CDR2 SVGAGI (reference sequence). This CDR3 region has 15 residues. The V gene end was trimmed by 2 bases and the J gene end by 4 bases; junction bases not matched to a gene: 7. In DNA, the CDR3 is TGTGCCAGCAGTTACCCAGAGGGACAGGCATACGAGCAGTACTTC. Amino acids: CASSYPEGQAYEQYF.

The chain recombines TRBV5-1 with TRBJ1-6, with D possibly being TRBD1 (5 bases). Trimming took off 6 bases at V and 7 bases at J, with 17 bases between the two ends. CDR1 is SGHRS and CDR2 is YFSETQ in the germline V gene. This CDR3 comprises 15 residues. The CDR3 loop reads CASTPRGGENSPLHF. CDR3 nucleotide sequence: TGCGCCAGCACCCCGCGAGGAGGGGAGAATTCACCCCTCCACTTT.

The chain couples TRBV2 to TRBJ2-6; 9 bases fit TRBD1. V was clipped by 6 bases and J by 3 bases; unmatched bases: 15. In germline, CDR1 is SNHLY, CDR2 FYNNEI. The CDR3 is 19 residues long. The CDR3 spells CASRRGIIQGASGANVLTF. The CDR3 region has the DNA TGTGCCAGCAGGAGGGGGATAATACAGGGGGCTAGTGGGGCCAACGTCCTGACTTTC. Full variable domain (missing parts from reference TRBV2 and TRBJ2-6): EPEVTQTPSHQVTQMGQEVILRCVPISNHLYFYWYRQILGQKVEFLVSFYNNEISEKSEIFDDQFSVERPDGSNFTLKIRSTKLEDSAMYFCASRRGIIQGASGANVLTFGAGSRLTVL.

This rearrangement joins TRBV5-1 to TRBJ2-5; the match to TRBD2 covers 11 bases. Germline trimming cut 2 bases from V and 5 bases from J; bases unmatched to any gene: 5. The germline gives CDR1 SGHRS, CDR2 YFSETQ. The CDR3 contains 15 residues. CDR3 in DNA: TGCGCCAGCAGCTTCCGACTAGCGGGGCGGGAGACCCAGTACTTC. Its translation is CASSFRLAGRETQYF.

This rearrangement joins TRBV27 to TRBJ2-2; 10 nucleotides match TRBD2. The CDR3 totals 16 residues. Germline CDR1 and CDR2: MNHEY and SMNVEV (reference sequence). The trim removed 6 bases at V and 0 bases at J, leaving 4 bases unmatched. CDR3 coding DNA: TGTGCCAGCAGCACGGGGACTAGCGCGAACACCGGGGAGCTGTTTTTT. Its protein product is CASSTGTSANTGELFF.

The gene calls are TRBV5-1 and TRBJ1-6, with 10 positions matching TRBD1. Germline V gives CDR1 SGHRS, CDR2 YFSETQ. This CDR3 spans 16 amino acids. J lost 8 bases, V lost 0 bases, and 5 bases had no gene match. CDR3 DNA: TGCGCCAGCAGCTTGGAGCCGGGACAGGGGTATTCACCCCTCCACTTT. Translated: CASSLEPGQGYSPLHF.

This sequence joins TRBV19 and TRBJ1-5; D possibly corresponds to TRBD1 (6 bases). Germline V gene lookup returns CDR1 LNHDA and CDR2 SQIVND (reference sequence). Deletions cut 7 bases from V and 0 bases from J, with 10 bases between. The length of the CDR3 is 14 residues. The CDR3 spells CASNNRASNQPQHF. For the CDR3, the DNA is TGTGCCAGTAATAACAGGGCTAGCAATCAGCCCCAGCATTTT.

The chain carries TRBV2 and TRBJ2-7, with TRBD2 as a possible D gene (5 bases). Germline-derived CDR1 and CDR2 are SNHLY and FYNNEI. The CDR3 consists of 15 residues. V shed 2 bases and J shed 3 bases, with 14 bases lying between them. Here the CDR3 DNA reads TGTGCCAGCAGTGAAATTGGTGGGAGTTTCTACGAGCAGTACTTC. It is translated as CASSEIGGSFYEQYF.

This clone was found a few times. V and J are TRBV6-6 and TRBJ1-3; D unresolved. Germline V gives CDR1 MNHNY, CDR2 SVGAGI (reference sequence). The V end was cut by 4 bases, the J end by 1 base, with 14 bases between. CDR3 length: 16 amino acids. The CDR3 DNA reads TGTGCCAGCAGTTTACCCGGCGGCCCGTCTGGAAACACCATATATTTT. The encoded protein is CASSLPGGPSGNTIYF.

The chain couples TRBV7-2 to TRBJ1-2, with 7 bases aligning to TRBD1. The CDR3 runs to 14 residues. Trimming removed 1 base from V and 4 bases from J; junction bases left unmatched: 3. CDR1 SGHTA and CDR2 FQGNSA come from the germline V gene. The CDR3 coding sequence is TGTGCCAGCAGCTTAGACAGGGGTGGCTATGGCTACACCTTC. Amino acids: CASSLDRGGYGYTF.